This T cell receptor beta chain was captured by sequencing in a study of CD4 T cells in relation to SARS-CoV-2 and coronaviruses. Study information: After less than eleven days of antigen culture, PBMC TCR beta CDR3s were sequenced. Notes on the study in general: Samples before the pandemic and after infection were not matched within any donor.

This clone showed up just a few times. Its matching antigen is unknown. CDR1 and CDR2 (germline): MNHNS, SASEGT. Between the trimmed V and J ends, which lost 0 bases and 5 bases, there was a span of 14 bases. The CDR3 runs to 16 residues. CD4+ T cells from unexposed donors were obtained before the COVID-19 pandemic (2011-2018). The cells were cultured for under 13 days before CD4+ T cells were isolated. Cells permitting, SARS-CoV-2 S/N and four cold-coronavirus spikes were tested on unexposed-donor CD4+ T cells. Fresh IL-2 medium replaced half the medium on days 3 and 7. The assay was immunoSEQ multiplex PCR, and TCRdb's table has in-frame clones only and misses some. Of around 31,000 clones in the sample, roughly 78% were seen once.

The chain carries TRBV6-1 and TRBJ1-5; tentatively, D is TRBD1 (6 bases). This clonotype was obtained from a human donor in good health. The specimen was CD4+ T cells from PBMCs, cultured in vitro. The CDR3 DNA follows: TGTGCCAGCAGTGAAGCTAGACAGGCTAGGGATCAGCCCCAGCATTTT. Its protein product is CASSEARQARDQPQHF.